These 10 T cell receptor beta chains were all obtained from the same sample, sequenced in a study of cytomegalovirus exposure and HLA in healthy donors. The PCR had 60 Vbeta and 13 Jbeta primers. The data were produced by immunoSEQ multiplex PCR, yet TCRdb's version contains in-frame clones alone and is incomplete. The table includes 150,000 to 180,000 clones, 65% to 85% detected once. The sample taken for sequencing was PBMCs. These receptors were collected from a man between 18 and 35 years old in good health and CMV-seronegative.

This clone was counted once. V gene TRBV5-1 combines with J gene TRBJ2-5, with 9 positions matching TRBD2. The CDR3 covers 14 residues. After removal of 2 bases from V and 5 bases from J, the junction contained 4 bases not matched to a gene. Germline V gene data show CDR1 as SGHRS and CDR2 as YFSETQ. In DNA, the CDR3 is TGCGCCAGCAGCTTAAATAGCGGGGGTGAGACCCAGTACTTC. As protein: CASSLNSGGETQYF. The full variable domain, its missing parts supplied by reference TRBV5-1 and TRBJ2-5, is KAGVTQTPRYLIKTRGQQVTLSCSPISGHRSVSWYQQTPGQGLQFLFEYFSETQRNKGNFPGRFSGRQFSNSRSEMNVSTLELGDSALYLCASSLNSGGETQYFGPGTRLLVL.

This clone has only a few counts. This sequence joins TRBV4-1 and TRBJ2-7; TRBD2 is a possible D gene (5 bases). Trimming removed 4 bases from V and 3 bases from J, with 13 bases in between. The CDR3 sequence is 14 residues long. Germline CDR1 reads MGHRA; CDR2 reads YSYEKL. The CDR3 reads CASSPAGDHYEQYV. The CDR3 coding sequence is TGCGCCAGCAGCCCAGCCGGGGATCACTACGAGCAGTACGTC.

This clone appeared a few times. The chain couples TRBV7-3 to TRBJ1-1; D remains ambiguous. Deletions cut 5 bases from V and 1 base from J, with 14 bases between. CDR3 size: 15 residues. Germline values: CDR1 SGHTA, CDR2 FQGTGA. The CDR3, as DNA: TGTGCCAGCAGCCCTGGAGTCCCCTCGAACACTGAAGCTTTCTTT. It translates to CASSPGVPSNTEAFF.

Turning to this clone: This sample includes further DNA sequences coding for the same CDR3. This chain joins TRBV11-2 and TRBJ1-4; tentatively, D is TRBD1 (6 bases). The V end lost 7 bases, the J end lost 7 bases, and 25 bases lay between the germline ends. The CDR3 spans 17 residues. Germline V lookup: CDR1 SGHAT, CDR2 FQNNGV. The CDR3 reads CASNPRTGGAFGEKLFF. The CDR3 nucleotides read TGTGCCAGCAACCCGAGGACGGGGGGCGCGTTTGGTGAAAAACTGTTTTTT.

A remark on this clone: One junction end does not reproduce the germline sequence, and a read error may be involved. CDR3 in DNA: TGTTCCAGCAGCGCCCGATTTACTAGCGGGGGGTCCCGGGAGCTGTTTTTT. Translation: CSSSARFTSGGSRELFF. The chain has TRBV7-9 and TRBJ2-2; 12 nucleotides match TRBD2. The CDR3 covers 17 residues. CDR1 SEHNR and CDR2 FQNEAQ come from the germline V gene (reference sequence).

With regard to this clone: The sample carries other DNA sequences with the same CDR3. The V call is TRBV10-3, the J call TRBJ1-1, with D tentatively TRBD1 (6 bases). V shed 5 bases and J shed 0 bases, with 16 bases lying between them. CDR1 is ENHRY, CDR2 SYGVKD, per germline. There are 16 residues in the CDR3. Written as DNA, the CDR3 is TGTGCCATCAGTCCTGCGGGTTGGGGGCTGAACACTGAAGCTTTCTTT. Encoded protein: CAISPAGWGLNTEAFF.

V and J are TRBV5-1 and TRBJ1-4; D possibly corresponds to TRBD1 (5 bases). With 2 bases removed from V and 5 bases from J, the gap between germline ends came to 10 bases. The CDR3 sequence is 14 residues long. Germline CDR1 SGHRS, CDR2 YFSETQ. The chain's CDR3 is CASSLGQLNEKLFF. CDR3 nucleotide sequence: TGCGCCAGCAGCTTAGGACAATTGAATGAAAAACTGTTTTTT.

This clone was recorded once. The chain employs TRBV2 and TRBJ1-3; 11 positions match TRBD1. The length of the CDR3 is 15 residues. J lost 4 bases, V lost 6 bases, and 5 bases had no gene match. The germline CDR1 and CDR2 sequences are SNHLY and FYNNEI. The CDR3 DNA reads TGTGCCAGCAGGAGGACAGGGGGCTCCGGAAACACCATATATTTT. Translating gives CASRRTGGSGNTIYF.

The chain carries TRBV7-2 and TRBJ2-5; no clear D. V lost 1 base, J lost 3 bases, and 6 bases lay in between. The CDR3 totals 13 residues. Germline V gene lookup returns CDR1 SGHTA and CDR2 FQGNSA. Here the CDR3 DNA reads TGTGCCAGCAGCTTAGTAGTGGAAGAGACCCAGTACTTC. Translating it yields CASSLVVEETQYF.

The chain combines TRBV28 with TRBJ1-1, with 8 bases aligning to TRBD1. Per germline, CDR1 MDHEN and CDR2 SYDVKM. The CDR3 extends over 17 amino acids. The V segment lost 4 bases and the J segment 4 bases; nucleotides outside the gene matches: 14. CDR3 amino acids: CASSSQGQAELGTEAFF. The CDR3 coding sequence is TGTGCCAGCAGTTCCCAGGGACAGGCTGAGTTGGGCACTGAAGCTTTCTTT. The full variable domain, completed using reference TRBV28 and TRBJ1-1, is DVKVTQSSRYLVKRTGEKVFLECVQDMDHENMFWYRQDPGLGLRLIYFSYDVKMKEKGDIPEGYSVSREKKERFSLILESASTNQTSMYLCASSSQGQAELGTEAFFGQGTRLTVV.